Shown below are 25 T cell receptor beta chains from a single sample sequenced in a study of T-cell reconstitution after alpha-beta-depleted transplantation in children. Using unique molecular identifiers, the investigators prepared the TCRbeta library. TCRdb reprocessed the PCR reads via MiXCR and lists one record per CDR3 protein. There are about 98,000 distinct CDR3 sequences in the sample; less than 25% occur only once, and roughly a fifth lies in the top ten. The sequencing used PBMCs, collected before TCRalphabeta/CD19-depleted stem cell transplant. The receptors stem from a boy between 2 and 15 years old with acute lymphoblastic leukemia, due to receive a stem cell transplant.

In nucleotides, the CDR3 is TGCAGTGCTCGGAGGACAGGAACTGAAGCTTTCTTT. Protein sequence: CSARRTGTEAFF. The chain joins TRBV20-1 to TRBJ1-1, with TRBD1 matching over 7 bases. In germline, CDR1 is DFQATT, CDR2 SNEGSKA (reference sequence). Unmatched junction bases numbered 5, after V lost 5 bases and J lost 5 bases. The CDR3 sequence is 12 residues long.

The chain joins TRBV28 to TRBJ1-2; unclear D gene. CDR3 length: 13 residues. CDR1 is MDHEN, CDR2 SYDVKM, per germline. V was shortened by 2 bases and J by 8 bases, with 12 bases between the two germline ends. The CDR3 DNA reads TGTGCCAGCAGTTTAGGCACCTTAGGGGGCTACACCTTC. Translation gives CASSLGTLGGYTF.

The CDR3: CASRPTGGSGYGYTF. Here the CDR3 DNA reads TGTGCCAGCAGGCCGACAGGGGGCTCAGGCTATGGCTACACCTTC. This chain links TRBV7-2 with TRBJ1-2; 10 positions match TRBD1. Germline V gives CDR1 SGHTA, CDR2 FQGNSA. V shed 6 bases, J shed 4 bases, and the junction held 8 bases outside the gene matches. This CDR3 has 15 residues.

V gene TRBV7-8 combines with J gene TRBJ2-7, with D unresolved. Trimming took 5 bases from V and 1 from J, leaving 6 bases between them. CDR3 length equals 12 residues. Germline V CDR1 and CDR2: SGHVS, FQNEAQ. CDR3: CASSRASYEQYF. For the CDR3, the DNA is TGTGCCAGCAGCCGGGCTTCCTACGAGCAGTACTTC.

This clonotype was observed many times. The chain carries TRBV5-1 and TRBJ2-4; D remains unclear. The CDR3 contains 14 residues. Germline-derived CDR1 and CDR2 are SGHRS and YFSETQ. Deletions cut 4 bases from V and 8 bases from J, with 16 bases between. For the CDR3, the DNA is TGCGCCAGCAGCATGGGATTAAATATAGACATTCAGTACTTC. Translated, it gives CASSMGLNIDIQYF. The whole variable domain, filled in from reference TRBV5-1 and TRBJ2-4, reads KAGVTQTPRYLIKTRGQQVTLSCSPISGHRSVSWYQQTPGQGLQFLFEYFSETQRNKGNFPGRFSGRQFSNSRSEMNVSTLELGDSALYLCASSMGLNIDIQYFGAGTRLSVL.

This clonotype has only a few counts. The CDR3 nucleotides read TGTGCCAGCTCAGCCCGGGGACAGAGTAAAGAGACCCAGTACTTC. This translates into CASSARGQSKETQYF. The chain carries TRBV28 and TRBJ2-5; TRBD1 aligns across 7 bases. The CDR3 spans 15 residues. Losses at the gene ends were 8 bases for V and 3 bases for J; bases not matched to a gene: 12. CDR1 and CDR2 (germline): MDHEN, SYDVKM. The full variable domain, in which reference TRBV28 and TRBJ2-5 provide the parts outside the CDR3, is DVKVTQSSRYLVKRTGEKVFLECVQDMDHENMFWYRQDPGLGLRLIYFSYDVKMKEKGDIPEGYSVSREKKERFSLILESASTNQTSMYLCASSARGQSKETQYFGPGTRLLVL.

This clonotype was counted a few times. This sequence joins TRBV9 and TRBJ2-7; D may be TRBD1 or TRBD2 (5 bases each). The germline V gene encodes CDR1 SGDLS and CDR2 YYNGEE. V was clipped by 0 bases and J by 3 bases, with 13 bases between them. The length of the CDR3 is 15 residues. The CDR3 sequence is CASSVGVGTVYEQYF. In DNA form, the CDR3 reads TGTGCCAGCAGCGTAGGGGTAGGGACCGTCTACGAGCAGTACTTC.

The chain combines TRBV20-1 with TRBJ2-2; D is undetermined. Germline assignment: CDR1 DFQATT and CDR2 SNEGSKA (reference sequence). The V end lost 5 bases, the J end lost 3 bases, and 7 bases lay between the germline ends. The CDR3 extends over 12 amino acids. The CDR3 is CSALLHTGELFF. CDR3 DNA sequence: TGCAGTGCTCTTCTTCACACCGGGGAGCTGTTTTTT.

The rearrangement uses TRBV20-1 and TRBJ2-1, with D maybe TRBD2 (5 bases). CDR1 and CDR2 from the germline V gene are DFQATT and SNEGSKA (reference sequence). The ends were cut back, 2 bases at V and 9 bases at J, with 14 bases in the middle. CDR3 length: 13 amino acids. The CDR3 DNA is TGCAGTGCTAGACGGTCTCTACGGGGTGAGCAGTTCTTC. Amino acids: CSARRSLRGEQFF.

This clonotype was counted at least ten times. The CDR3 loop is CASSWHPGTEQETQYF. The DNA for the CDR3 is TGTGCCAGCAGCTGGCATCCCGGGACAGAGCAAGAGACCCAGTACTTC. J is TRBJ2-5 and V is TRBV7-8; 7 bases are a match to TRBD1. The V and J ends lost 4 bases and 2 bases, in that order; junction bases with no gene match: 10. The germline gives CDR1 SGHVS, CDR2 FQNEAQ. The CDR3 length is 16 residues.

The chain uses TRBV7-2 and TRBJ2-3; TRBD2 agrees at 11 bases. V gave up 4 bases and J gave up 5 bases; unmatched junction bases: 8. Germline V gene sequence: CDR1 SGHTA, CDR2 FQGNSA. The CDR3 covers 16 residues. The CDR3 protein is CASSSRLAGQGDTQYF. CDR3 in DNA: TGTGCCAGCAGCTCCCGACTAGCGGGACAGGGAGATACGCAGTATTTT. Using reference TRBV7-2 and TRBJ2-3 for the parts outside the CDR3, the full variable domain is GAGVSQSPSNKVTEKGKDVELRCDPISGHTALYWYRQSLGQGLEFLIYFQGNSAPDKSGLPSDRFSAERTGGSVSTLTIQRTQQEDSAVYLCASSSRLAGQGDTQYFGPGTRLTVL.

The chain carries TRBV4-2 and TRBJ2-4; TRBD2 agrees at 8 bases. This CDR3 comprises 17 residues. V dropped 0 bases and J dropped 9; count of bases not matched to a gene: 13. Germline CDR1 reads LGHNA; CDR2 reads YNFKEQ. The CDR3, as DNA: TGTGCCAGCAGCCAAGATATTACTAGCGGAGGGGCCAGCATTCAGTACTTC. This sequence encodes CASSQDITSGGASIQYF.

This clonotype was counted a few times. CDR3 amino acids: CSTGSPHEQYF. The CDR3 DNA reads as TGCAGCACCGGGAGCCCCCACGAGCAGTACTTC. The V and J genes are TRBV20-1 and TRBJ2-7, with a tentative D call TRBD2 (6 bases). Looked up from germline, CDR1 is DFQATT and CDR2 is SNEGSKA (reference sequence). This CDR3 comprises 11 residues.

The chain uses TRBV7-2 and TRBJ2-5; possible D gene TRBD1, 6 bases. CDR1 SGHTA and CDR2 FQGNSA come from the germline V gene. V lost 4 bases to trimming and J lost 9 bases, with 15 bases between them. The CDR3 is 13 residues long. The CDR3 region has the DNA TGTGCCAGCAGCTCCGAGCGACAGGTGTCCCAGTACTTC. Residues: CASSSERQVSQYF.

This clonotype was seen only a few times. The rearrangement uses TRBV5-6 and TRBJ1-5, with D unresolved. This CDR3 contains 17 residues. The V gene lost 4 bases and the J gene lost 2 bases, with 19 bases spanning the gap. CDR1 is SGHDT, CDR2 YYEEEE, per germline. CDR3 amino acids: CASSMFGGPSRNQPQHF. The CDR3 DNA reads TGTGCCAGCAGCATGTTCGGAGGCCCCAGTCGCAATCAGCCCCAGCATTTT.

This clonotype was seen a few times. Its ends do not fully match the called genes, so a read error is possible. This sequence joins TRBV20-1 and TRBJ2-1, with TRBD2 as a possible D gene (6 bases). The CDR3 length is 12 residues. Germline CDR1 and CDR2: DFQATT and SNEGSKA (reference sequence). CDR3 nucleotides: TGCAGTGCTTGGGGGGAGCGGAGGGGCATGGTCTTC. As protein: CSAWGERRGMVF.

This clonotype has at least ten counts. J is TRBJ2-5 and V is TRBV27; D ambiguous. The CDR3 loop spans 14 amino acids. From germline, CDR1 is MNHEY and CDR2 SMNVEV (reference sequence). Trimming took 4 bases from V and 5 from J, leaving 14 bases between them. The CDR3 DNA sequence: TGTGCCAGCAGTTCGACCCTACGCATTGAGACCCAGTACTTC. Protein: CASSSTLRIETQYF.

The rearrangement links TRBV5-1 to TRBJ2-7; 9 bases align to TRBD1. The V gene end was trimmed by 0 bases and the J gene end by 5 bases; junction bases not matched to a gene: 6. The CDR3 loop spans 15 amino acids. Germline loops: CDR1 SGHRS, CDR2 YFSETQ. CDR3 loop: CASSLEQGAKNEQYF. Written as DNA, the CDR3 is TGCGCCAGCAGCTTGGAACAGGGGGCGAAAAACGAGCAGTACTTC.

The chain is built from TRBV11-2 and TRBJ2-1; D might be TRBD1 (6 bases). The V gene lost 6 bases and the J gene lost 10 bases, with 13 bases spanning the gap. Germline V gene data show CDR1 as SGHAT and CDR2 as FQNNGV. This CDR3 region has 12 residues. DNA of the CDR3: TGTGCCAGCAGATCTGGACAGTTGGAGCAGTTCTTC. Its protein product is CASRSGQLEQFF.

This clonotype was detected only a few times. The rearrangement uses TRBV6-2 or TRBV6-3 and TRBJ1-1; D is possibly TRBD1 (6 bases). The germline gives CDR1 MNHEY, CDR2 SVGEGT. V lost 5 bases, J lost 7 bases, and 11 bases lay in between. The CDR3 contains 12 residues. The CDR3 DNA sequence: TGTGCCAGCAGTCCCGGACAGTTTGAAGCTTTCTTT. Translation gives CASSPGQFEAFF.

The V gene is TRBV10-2, the J gene TRBJ1-3, with 7 positions matching TRBD1. CDR1 is WSHSY, CDR2 SAAADI, per germline. V lost 4 bases, J lost 4 bases, and 16 bases stayed unmatched. The CDR3 spans 18 residues. The CDR3 region has the DNA TGCGCCAGCAGTGTGCCGACAGGGAAGATTATGTCAGGAAACACCATATATTTT. Residues: CASSVPTGKIMSGNTIYF.

This clonotype was seen a few times. The chain combines TRBV20-1 with TRBJ2-5, with D maybe TRBD2 (6 bases). The V gene's germline CDR1 is DFQATT and CDR2 SNEGSKA (reference sequence). V was shortened by 0 bases and J by 5 bases, with 22 bases between the two germline ends. This CDR3 has 17 amino acids. The CDR3 loop reads CSARDPSGGAVRETQYF. The CDR3 coding sequence is TGCAGTGCTAGAGATCCGAGCGGAGGGGCCGTTCGGGAGACCCAGTACTTC.

The table lists this clonotype with many counts. For the CDR3, the DNA is TGTGCCAGCAGCCTCCAAAACAATGAGCAGTTCTTC. Translated: CASSLQNNEQFF. The V call is TRBV7-9, the J call TRBJ2-1; no definite D call. This CDR3 comprises 12 residues. Between the trimmed V and J ends, which lost 5 bases and 5 bases, there was a span of 7 bases. Per germline, CDR1 SEHNR and CDR2 FQNEAQ (reference sequence).

V is TRBV5-5 and J is TRBJ2-7, with unresolved D. Trimming shortened V by 1 base and J by 3 bases, and 8 bases separated the two germline ends. CDR1 is SGHKS, CDR2 YYEKEE, per germline (reference sequence). The CDR3 loop spans 13 amino acids. The CDR3 here is CASSLRMNYEQYF. The DNA for the CDR3 is TGTGCCAGCAGCTTGCGGATGAACTACGAGCAGTACTTC.

This clonotype has a handful of counts. This chain links TRBV5-1 with TRBJ2-7; a weak D match, TRBD2 (6 bases). The V gene's germline CDR1 is SGHRS and CDR2 YFSETQ. V was cut by 1 base and J by 3 bases, with 20 bases left in between. The CDR3 spans 17 residues. The CDR3 reads CASSLRQGLSGDYEQYF. The CDR3 DNA sequence: TGCGCCAGCAGCTTGAGGCAGGGTCTTTCGGGAGACTACGAGCAGTACTTC.